One sample yielded the 25 T cell receptor beta chains listed below, sequenced in a study of blood T cell repertoires in COVID-19. Repertoires were generated with immunoSEQ multiplex PCR, while TCRdb's copy carries only in-frame clones and drops some. The sample shows roughly 39,000 clones, approximately 94% of them seen only once. The sample taken for sequencing was peripheral blood. These receptor sequences come from a human donor with active COVID-19. The donor label of this sample is uncertain.

Here the CDR3 reads CASSFTSGGDYEQYF. CDR3 bases: TGTGCCAGCAGCTTCACTAGCGGGGGGGACTACGAGCAGTACTTC. J is TRBJ2-7 and V is TRBV13; 13 bases fit TRBD2. CDR1 is PRHDT, CDR2 FYEKMQ, per germline (reference sequence). V shed 3 bases, J shed 3 bases, and the junction held 2 bases outside the gene matches. This CDR3 spans 15 amino acids.

This chain uses TRBV5-6 with TRBJ1-1, with 7 bases that match TRBD1. Per the germline V gene, CDR1 is SGHDT and CDR2 is YYEEEE. Losses at the gene ends were 0 bases for V and 5 bases for J; bases not matched to a gene: 7. The CDR3 has 15 residues. In DNA, the CDR3 is TGTGCCAGCAGCTTGGTTGACAGGGTAAGGACTGAAGCTTTCTTT. This translates into CASSLVDRVRTEAFF.

V gene TRBV19 combines with J gene TRBJ2-1, with D perhaps matching TRBD1 (6 bases). V was cut by 6 bases and J by 8 bases, with 14 bases left in between. Germline V CDR1 and CDR2: LNHDA, SQIVND (reference sequence). The CDR3 runs to 13 residues. The DNA for the CDR3 is TGTGCCAGTAGGAGCCAGGGGAGTGATGAGCAGTTCTTC. Translated: CASRSQGSDEQFF. Looking up the rest from reference TRBV19 and TRBJ2-1 gives the full variable domain: DGGITQSPKYLFRKEGQNVTLSCEQNLNHDAMYWYRQDPGQGLRLIYYSQIVNDFQKGDIAEGYSVSREKKESFPLTVTSAQKNPTAFYLCASRSQGSDEQFFGPGTRLTVL.

This rearrangement joins TRBV6-5 to TRBJ2-7; 9 positions agree with TRBD1. The CDR3 runs 16 residues. Looked up from germline, CDR1 is MNHEY and CDR2 is SVGAGI. Unmatched junction bases numbered 7, after V lost 2 bases and J lost 2 bases. The CDR3 DNA reads as TGTGCCAGCAGTTACATTACAGGGGGCCAACCCTACGAGCAGTACTTC. This gives the protein CASSYITGGQPYEQYF.

The chain recombines TRBV27 with TRBJ2-5; the D is unclear. V lost 5 bases and J lost 6, with 13 bases in between. Germline V gene data show CDR1 as MNHEY and CDR2 as SMNVEV (reference sequence). This CDR3 region has 13 residues. The CDR3 loop is CASSPGGSQTQYF. The CDR3 region has the DNA TGTGCCAGCAGTCCCGGCGGTTCGCAGACCCAGTACTTC.

V usage is TRBV4-1 and J usage is TRBJ1-1; 11 positions agree with TRBD1. The CDR3 has 17 residues. Germline CDR1 reads MGHRA; CDR2 reads YSYEKL. Trimming removed 0 bases from V and 4 bases from J; junction bases left unmatched: 7. DNA for the CDR3: TGCGCCAGCAGCCAAGATAGCCCGGGACAGGGGGGCACTGAAGCTTTCTTT. This codes for CASSQDSPGQGGTEAFF.

The chain links TRBV28 to TRBJ2-7; 9 bases agree with TRBD1. After removal of 10 bases from V and 4 bases from J, the junction contained 5 bases not matched to a gene. Germline CDR1 MDHEN, CDR2 SYDVKM. The CDR3 covers 12 residues. CDR3 sequence reads: CAISQGAYEQYF. CDR3 nucleotide sequence: TGTGCCATTTCACAGGGGGCGTACGAGCAGTACTTC.

V usage is TRBV5-1 and J usage is TRBJ1-2; weak D call: TRBD1 (6 bases). Germline V gene data show CDR1 as SGHRS and CDR2 as YFSETQ. Trimming pared 2 bases from V and 6 bases from J, leaving 17 bases between. The CDR3 extends over 15 amino acids. The CDR3 bases are TGCGCCAGCAGCTTTTTCCCAACAGGGTTGGATGGCTACACCTTC. It translates to CASSFFPTGLDGYTF.

This chain uses TRBV6-6 with TRBJ2-1; TRBD2 aligns across 11 bases. The CDR3 totals 17 residues. Germline V gives CDR1 MNHNY, CDR2 SVGAGI (reference sequence). V lost 5 bases to trimming and J lost 9 bases; unmatched junction nucleotides: 15. This chain's CDR3 is CASSPLRLAGTRVEQFF. The CDR3, as DNA: TGTGCCAGCAGTCCCCTTCGACTAGCGGGAACTAGGGTTGAGCAGTTCTTC.

This sequence joins TRBV3-1 (or the pseudogene TRBV3-2) and TRBJ2-6, with D possibly TRBD1 on 6 matching bases. V lost 5 bases to trimming and J lost 0 bases, with 17 bases between them. The CDR3 has 18 residues. The germline CDR1 and CDR2 sequences are LGHDT and YNNKEL (reference sequence). This CDR3 is CASSSQTGSDSGANVLTF. The CDR3 bases are TGTGCCAGCAGCTCGCAGACAGGTTCAGACTCTGGGGCCAACGTCCTGACTTTC.

This clone came up once. The chain recombines TRBV27 with TRBJ1-4; TRBD1 matches 9 bases. The J segment lost 7 bases and the V segment lost 5 bases, leaving 5 bases of the junction unmatched. This CDR3 comprises 14 residues. Germline CDR1 reads MNHEY; CDR2 reads SMNVEV (reference sequence). This CDR3 reads CASSAGQGREKLFF. CDR3 DNA sequence: TGTGCCAGCAGTGCAGGACAGGGGCGTGAAAAACTGTTTTTT.

The J gene is TRBJ1-2, the V gene TRBV23-1; 10 bases match TRBD1. TRBV23-1 is given ORF status, its function remaining uncertain. Losses at the gene ends were 3 bases for V and 2 bases for J; bases not matched to a gene: 6. The CDR3 sequence is 16 residues long. CDR3 in DNA: TGCGCCAGCAGTCACCTGCGGACAGGGGGAAACTATGGCTACACCTTC. Its translation: CASSHLRTGGNYGYTF.

The CDR3 protein is CASSSRQGGNTIYF. The CDR3 region has the DNA TGTGCCAGCAGTTCTCGACAGGGAGGAAACACCATATATTTT. The chain is built from TRBV6-5 and TRBJ1-3, with 7 bases matching TRBD1. Trimming at V came to 4 bases and at J to 4 bases, leaving 4 bases not matched to a gene. The CDR3 covers 14 residues. Germline lookup yields CDR1 MNHEY and CDR2 SVGAGI.

This chain uses TRBV15 with TRBJ1-1; D remains unclear. Germline V lookup: CDR1 LNHNV, CDR2 YYDKDF (reference sequence). V was pared by 6 bases and J by 5 bases, with 13 bases between. CDR3 length: 13 amino acids. CDR3: CATSTGFYTEAFF. The CDR3 coding sequence is TGTGCCACCAGTACGGGGTTCTATACTGAAGCTTTCTTT.

This chain connects TRBV19 to TRBJ2-7, with D perhaps TRBD1 (6 bases). CDR3 size: 14 residues. Germline V gene data show CDR1 as LNHDA and CDR2 as SQIVND (reference sequence). V lost 3 bases to trimming and J lost 4 bases, with 13 bases between them. The CDR3 here is CASSIGTRLYEQYF. CDR3 in DNA: TGTGCCAGTAGTATCGGGACACGCCTTTACGAGCAGTACTTC. Full variable domain (missing parts from reference TRBV19 and TRBJ2-7): DGGITQSPKYLFRKEGQNVTLSCEQNLNHDAMYWYRQDPGQGLRLIYYSQIVNDFQKGDIAEGYSVSREKKESFPLTVTSAQKNPTAFYLCASSIGTRLYEQYFGPGTRLTVT.

This clone was recorded only once. The chain carries TRBV27 and TRBJ1-5; D remains unclear. The CDR3 consists of 14 residues. The V and J ends lost 0 bases and 8 bases respectively, with 11 bases between them. Germline CDR1 and CDR2: MNHEY and SMNVEV (reference sequence). DNA for the CDR3: TGTGCCAGCAGTTTATCCGGAGGGTGGGAGCCCCAGCATTTT. It encodes CASSLSGGWEPQHF.

This chain joins TRBV6-5 and TRBJ2-7, with D perhaps matching TRBD2 (6 bases). Deletions cut 2 bases from V and 0 bases from J, with 8 bases between. Germline V gene lookup returns CDR1 MNHEY and CDR2 SVGAGI. This CDR3 comprises 14 residues. The CDR3 nucleotides are TGTGCCAGCAGTTACGGGGGGACCTCCTACGAGCAGTACTTC. Its protein is CASSYGGTSYEQYF.

V is TRBV9 and J is TRBJ2-2, with TRBD2 as a possible D gene (5 bases). The CDR3 consists of 15 residues. Germline values: CDR1 SGDLS, CDR2 YYNGEE. Trimming stripped 4 bases from V and 5 bases from J, with 15 bases between. CDR3 loop: CASSPGISWTGELFF. CDR3 coding DNA: TGTGCCAGCAGCCCCGGGATCTCGTGGACCGGGGAGCTGTTTTTT.

The chain employs TRBV6-5 and TRBJ2-7, with 9 bases aligning to TRBD1. Germline loops: CDR1 MNHEY, CDR2 SVGAGI. With V trimmed by 6 bases and J by 4 bases, 10 bases remained unmatched. This CDR3 contains 15 residues. The chain's CDR3 is CASSSGTGIYYEQYF. Written as DNA, the CDR3 is TGTGCCAGCAGCTCCGGGACAGGGATTTATTACGAGCAGTACTTC.

V gene TRBV7-2 combines with J gene TRBJ2-3; 7 nucleotides match TRBD2. J lost 0 bases, V lost 0 bases, and 12 bases had no gene match. CDR1 is SGHTA, CDR2 FQGNSA, per germline. The CDR3 spans 19 residues. The CDR3, as DNA: TGTGCCAGCAGCTTAGCGAGGTCAGTGCTAGCGGCTAGCACAGATACGCAGTATTTT. Its translation is CASSLARSVLAASTDTQYF.

This chain joins TRBV7-2 and TRBJ2-3, with 10 bases that match TRBD2. Trimming at V came to 4 bases and at J to 3 bases, leaving 10 bases not matched to a gene. The CDR3 totals 17 residues. Per the germline V gene, CDR1 is SGHTA and CDR2 is FQGNSA. This CDR3 is CASSSRPTSGPTDTQYF. Written as DNA, the CDR3 is TGTGCCAGCAGCTCGAGACCGACTAGCGGGCCAACAGATACGCAGTATTTT.

The chain links TRBV7-9 to TRBJ1-1, with D uncertain. Trimming removed 0 bases from V and 1 base from J, with 6 bases in between. The CDR3 contains 14 residues. From germline, CDR1 is SEHNR and CDR2 FQNEAQ (reference sequence). For the CDR3, the DNA is TGTGCCAGCAGCTTAGCCGGAGGGAACACTGAAGCTTTCTTT. Translated, it gives CASSLAGGNTEAFF.

V and J are TRBV9 and TRBJ1-1; TRBD1 is a possible D gene (6 bases). The germline V and J ends were trimmed by 3 bases and 4 bases, with 13 bases remaining between them. From germline, CDR1 is SGDLS and CDR2 YYNGEE. There are 14 residues in the CDR3. The CDR3 region is CASSGTGWGTEAFF. The DNA of the CDR3 is TGTGCCAGCAGCGGTACAGGGTGGGGCACTGAAGCTTTCTTT.

The rearrangement uses TRBV4-3 and TRBJ2-7, with 13 bases aligning to TRBD2. Germline loops: CDR1 LGHNA, CDR2 YSLEER. The CDR3 sequence is 16 residues long. Trimming removed 4 bases from V and 0 bases from J; junction bases left unmatched: 3. The CDR3 coding sequence is TGCGCCAGCAGCCCGACTAGCGGGGGGAACTCCTACGAGCAGTACTTC. Protein product: CASSPTSGGNSYEQYF.

The rearrangement uses TRBV5-1 and TRBJ1-4; 8 bases are shared with TRBD1. V lost 1 base, J lost 3 bases, and 2 bases stayed unmatched. This CDR3 has 15 amino acids. Looked up from germline, CDR1 is SGHRS and CDR2 is YFSETQ. In nucleotides, the CDR3 is TGCGCCAGCAGCTTGCAGGGGGCGGCTAATGAAAAACTGTTTTTT. It is translated as CASSLQGAANEKLFF.